The source of this T cell receptor (beta chain) is a study of T cells in Graves' hyperthyroidism and ophthalmopathy. RNA transcripts gave rise to amplified TCR beta CDR3 regions. The HTBI set primed first-round TCR CDR3 RT-PCR. TCRdb re-called the multiplex PCR reads through MiXCR, storing one row per CDR3 protein. The sample shows about 560,000 distinct CDR3 sequences, 46% of them seen only once. Germline CDR1 is SEHNR and CDR2 is FQNEAQ (reference sequence). The CDR3 runs 14 residues. Trimming at V came to 1 base and at J to 5 bases, leaving 4 bases not matched to a gene. Graves' hyperthyroidism without ophthalmopathy progression within 18 months was termed stable. Patients were aged 18 to 65, had disease duration under 2 months, and had newly diagnosed hyperthyroidism. Orbital computed tomography and thyroid ultrasound, together with serum TRAb and thyroxine and clinical symptoms, were used for diagnoses.

Study results and limitations: Peripheral blood also featured most of the thyroid clonotypes expanded above 0.001.

This clonotype appeared many times. Its antigen is undetermined. Input material: peripheral blood or thyroid tissue (not recorded which). The chain uses TRBV7-9 and TRBJ2-5, with 7 bases aligning to TRBD1. The receptor comes from a woman between 18 and 29 years old with Graves' hyperthyroidism. The CDR3: CASSLDRGVETQYF. The CDR3 DNA reads TGTGCCAGCAGCTTAGACAGGGGTGTCGAGACCCAGTACTTC. The full variable domain, completed using reference TRBV7-9 and TRBJ2-5, is DTGVSQNPRHKITKRGQNVTFRCDPISEHNRLYWYRQTLGQGPEFLTYFQNEAQLEKSRLLSDRFSAERPKGSFSTLEIQRTEQGDSAMYLCASSLDRGVETQYFGPGTRLLVL.